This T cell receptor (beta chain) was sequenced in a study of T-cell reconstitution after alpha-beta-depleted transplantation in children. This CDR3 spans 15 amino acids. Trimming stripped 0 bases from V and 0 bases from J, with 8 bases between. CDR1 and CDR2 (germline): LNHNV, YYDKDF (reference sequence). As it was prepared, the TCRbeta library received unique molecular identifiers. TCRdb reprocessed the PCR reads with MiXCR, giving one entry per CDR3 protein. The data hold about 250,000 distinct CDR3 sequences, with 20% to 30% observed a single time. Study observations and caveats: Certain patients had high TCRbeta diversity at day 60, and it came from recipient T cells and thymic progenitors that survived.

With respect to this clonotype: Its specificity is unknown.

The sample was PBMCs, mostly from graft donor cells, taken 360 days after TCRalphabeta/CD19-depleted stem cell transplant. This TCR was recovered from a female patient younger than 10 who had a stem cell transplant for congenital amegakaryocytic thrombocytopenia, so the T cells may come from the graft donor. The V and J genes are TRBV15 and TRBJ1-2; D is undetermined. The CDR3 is CATSREGAANYGYTF. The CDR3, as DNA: TGTGCCACCAGCAGAGAGGGAGCCGCTAACTATGGCTACACCTTC.